The rows below give T cell receptor beta chains drawn from one sample of a study of CD8+ T cells in alopecia areata. Some clones are missing from TCRdb's copy, which holds only in-frame ones; the method was immunoSEQ multiplex PCR. The profile shows some 210,000 clones, 57% of them singletons. Specimen: CD4+ T cells sorted from blood, collected at week 0. The receptors come from a human donor with alopecia areata. Each CDR3 is given with its conserved first and last residue. A D gene is named only where the DNA matches it firmly. Clone size is given for some rows only: seen once, a few or many times, or a class if the clone is expanded.

d_gene	j_gene	abundance	v_gene	CDR3aa	CDR3nt
TRBD1	TRBJ1-6	.	TRBV5-1	CASRIAGGSSPLHF	TGCGCCAGCAGGATCGCAGGGGGAAGTTCACCCCTCCACTTT
.	TRBJ1-1	once	TRBV4-2	CASSRMGQAEGDTEAFF	TGTGCCAGCAGCCGAATGGGGCAGGCGGAGGGGGACACTGAAGCTTTCTTT
TRBD1	TRBJ1-2	few	TRBV5-4	CASSTGGQGASGYTF	TGTGCCAGCAGCACTGGGGGACAGGGGGCCAGTGGCTACACCTTC
.	TRBJ2-1	.	TRBV30	CAWSVYHEQFF	TGTGCCTGGAGTGTATACCATGAGCAGTTCTTC
.	TRBJ1-1	.	TRBV18	CASSVGSLTEAFF	TGTGCCAGCTCAGTCGGGTCCCTCACTGAAGCTTTCTTT
.	TRBJ1-1	many	TRBV7-3	CASSPQGWNTEAFF	TGTGCCAGCAGCCCGCAGGGGTGGAACACTGAAGCTTTCTTT
.	TRBJ2-7	.	TRBV10-3	CAISERDSYEQYF	TGTGCCATCAGTGAGCGGGACTCCTACGAGCAGTACTTC
.	TRBJ1-4	.	TRBV29-1	CSVSPGSGREKLFF	TGCAGCGTATCCCCAGGGAGCGGGAGGGAAAAACTGTTTTTT
TRBD2	TRBJ2-1	.	TRBV5-1	CASSIRASGDSYNEQFF	TGCGCCAGCAGCATTAGGGCTAGCGGAGACTCCTACAATGAGCAGTTCTTC
.	TRBJ1-2	.	TRBV27	CASSLTGYGDGYTF	TGTGCCAGCAGTTTAACGGGGTACGGGGATGGCTACACCTTC
TRBD1	TRBJ1-6	.	TRBV18	CASSPGTGSHNSPLHF	TGTGCCAGCTCACCGGGGACAGGGTCCCATAATTCACCCCTCCACTTT
TRBD1	TRBJ2-1	.	TRBV5-1	CASSQTGDNEQFF	TGCGCCAGCAGCCAGACAGGGGACAATGAGCAGTTCTTC